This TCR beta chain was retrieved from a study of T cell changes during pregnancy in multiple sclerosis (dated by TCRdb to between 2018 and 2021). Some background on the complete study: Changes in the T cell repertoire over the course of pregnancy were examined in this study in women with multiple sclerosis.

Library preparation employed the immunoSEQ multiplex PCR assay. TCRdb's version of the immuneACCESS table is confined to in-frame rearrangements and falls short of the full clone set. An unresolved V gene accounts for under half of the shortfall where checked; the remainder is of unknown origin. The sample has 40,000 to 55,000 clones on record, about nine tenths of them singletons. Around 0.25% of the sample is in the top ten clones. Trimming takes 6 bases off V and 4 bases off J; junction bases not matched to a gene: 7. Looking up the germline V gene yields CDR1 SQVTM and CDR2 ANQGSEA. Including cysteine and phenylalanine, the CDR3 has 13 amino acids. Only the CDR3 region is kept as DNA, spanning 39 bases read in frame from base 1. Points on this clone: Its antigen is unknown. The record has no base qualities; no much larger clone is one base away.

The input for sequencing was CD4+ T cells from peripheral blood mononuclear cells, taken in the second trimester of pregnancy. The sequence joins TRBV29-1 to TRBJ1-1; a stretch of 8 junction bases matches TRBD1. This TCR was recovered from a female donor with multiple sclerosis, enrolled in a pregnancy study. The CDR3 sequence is CSVRTGWATEAFF. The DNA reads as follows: TGCAGCGTGAGGACAGGGTGGGCCACTGAAGCTTTCTTT.